What follows is one T cell receptor beta chain and its context. Antigen: not known. The data originate from a study of beta chain features in type 1 diabetes. Without exception, sorted populations had purity beyond 95%. The isolated RNA, all of it, was reverse transcribed, so expressed TCRB transcripts were what got sequenced. Generated by immunoSEQ multiplex PCR, the TCRdb table keeps only in-frame clones and is missing some. The data hold about 150,000 clones, with less than 9.5% observed a single time. General observations from the study: Among patients, naive, central memory and Treg TCRB repertoires appeared more similar than among healthy donors. TCRB CDR3s from Type 1 diabetes patients were moderately but significantly shorter in all four CD4+ subsets. Lower insertion and higher deletion counts appeared at VDJ junctions in type 1 diabetes patients.

Germline CDR1 reads MDHEN; CDR2 reads SYDVKM. CDR3 length: 13 residues. Trimming at V came to 6 bases and at J to 4 bases, leaving 3 bases not matched to a gene. This clonotype was sampled from a middle-aged woman with type 1 diabetes. The sample was central memory CD4+ T cells from blood. The rearrangement links TRBV28 to TRBJ1-1, with 9 bases fitting TRBD1. CDR3 protein: CASRGQGFTEAFF. The CDR3, as DNA: TGTGCCAGCAGGGGACAGGGTTTCACTGAAGCTTTCTTT. The full variable domain, its missing parts supplied by reference TRBV28 and TRBJ1-1, is DVKVTQSSRYLVKRTGEKVFLECVQDMDHENMFWYRQDPGLGLRLIYFSYDVKMKEKGDIPEGYSVSREKKERFSLILESASTNQTSMYLCASRGQGFTEAFFGQGTRLTVV.